Below are 10 T cell receptor beta chains sequenced from a single sample in a study of blood T cells in healthy people across ages. With a J-beta primer mix and a sample-barcoded 5' primer, a second PCR ran roughly 6 to 11 cycles. MiXCR, run by TCRdb on the 5' RACE reads, gives a single entry per CDR3 protein. The profile shows roughly 1.4 million distinct CDR3 sequences, 59% of them singletons. The sequencing sample was made of blood. The source of these receptors is a man aged 18 to 35 in good health.

This clonotype was observed a single time. V is TRBV28 and J is TRBJ2-3; D gene unclear. The CDR3 consists of 15 residues. Germline loops: CDR1 MDHEN, CDR2 SYDVKM. V lost 4 bases and J 1 base, leaving 12 bases between the germline ends. CDR3 protein: CASSSTARRTDTQYF. CDR3 nucleotide sequence: TGTGCCAGCAGTTCCACAGCCAGGCGCACAGATACGCAGTATTTT.

The chain joins TRBV4-1 to TRBJ1-5; no definite D call. V was pared by 0 bases and J by 1 base, with 7 bases between. The CDR3 has 15 amino acids. The germline V gene encodes CDR1 MGHRA and CDR2 YSYEKL. CDR3 sequence (DNA): TGCGCCAGCAGCCAAGAGGGCCAGAGCAATCAGCCCCAGCATTTT. Its protein product is CASSQEGQSNQPQHF.

Only a few counts were recorded for this clonotype. The chain employs TRBV2 and TRBJ1-2; D gene ambiguous. The CDR3 length is 13 residues. Germline V gene data show CDR1 as SNHLY and CDR2 as FYNNEI. The germline V and J ends were trimmed by 3 bases and 2 bases, with 7 bases remaining between them. The CDR3 region is CASSDDTNYGYTF. DNA for the CDR3: TGTGCCAGCAGTGATGACACCAACTATGGCTACACCTTC.

The chain has TRBV28 and TRBJ2-5, with 9 bases lining up with TRBD1. The V gene's germline CDR1 is MDHEN and CDR2 SYDVKM. V shed 3 bases, J shed 5 bases, and the junction held 10 bases outside the gene matches. This CDR3 comprises 16 residues. As DNA, the CDR3 is TGTGCCAGCAGTTTCCCCGGACAGGGGCGTAAGGAGACCCAGTACTTC. Its translation: CASSFPGQGRKETQYF.

V is TRBV5-1 and J is TRBJ1-1; D gene uncertain. In germline, CDR1 is SGHRS, CDR2 YFSETQ. V was trimmed by 0 bases and J by 6 bases, leaving 9 bases between them. CDR3 length equals 13 residues. The CDR3 nucleotides are TGCGCCAGCAGCTTGGTCCCCAGAGCTGAAGCTTTCTTT. It is translated as CASSLVPRAEAFF.

This clonotype showed up just a few times. The chain is built from TRBV4-3 and TRBJ2-1; D gene ambiguous. Trimming pared 1 base from V and 9 bases from J, leaving 16 bases between. The germline V gene has CDR1 LGHNA and CDR2 YSLEER. This CDR3 has 15 amino acids. As DNA, the CDR3 is TGCGCCAGCAGCCAAGCCGGGTTCAGATGGTTTGAGCAGTTCTTC. Its translation: CASSQAGFRWFEQFF.

This clonotype occurred a few times. This chain joins TRBV6-6 and TRBJ2-1; 16 positions match TRBD2. CDR1 MNHNY and CDR2 SVGAGI come from the germline V gene (reference sequence). J gave up 5 bases and V 9 bases, and 10 bases lay outside the gene matches. The CDR3 covers 17 residues. This chain's CDR3 is CASGTSGRVLLNNEQFF. CDR3 DNA sequence: TGTGCCAGTGGGACTAGCGGGAGGGTCCTCTTGAACAATGAGCAGTTCTTC.

This clonotype has just one count. The chain carries TRBV6-2 or TRBV6-3 and TRBJ2-3; D gene uncertain. Germline V gene data show CDR1 as MNHEY and CDR2 as SVGEGT. There are 16 residues in the CDR3. V was trimmed by 2 bases and J by 0 bases, leaving 12 bases between them. The CDR3 here is CASSYNRNPSTDTQYF. In DNA form, the CDR3 reads TGTGCCAGCAGTTACAATAGGAACCCTAGCACAGATACGCAGTATTTT.

In this sample, this clonotype turned up many times. The J gene is TRBJ2-7, the V gene TRBV10-3, with a tentative D call TRBD1 (6 bases). With 0 bases removed from V and 5 bases from J, the gap between germline ends came to 14 bases. This CDR3 has 15 residues. In germline, CDR1 is ENHRY, CDR2 SYGVKD. In DNA form, the CDR3 reads TGTGCCATCAGTGAGTCGGAGGACAGAGGACACGAGCAGTACTTC. Translating gives CAISESEDRGHEQYF.

The chain links TRBV3-1 to TRBJ2-7; the D is unclear. The germline CDR1 and CDR2 sequences are LGHDT and YNNKEL (reference sequence). This CDR3 has 14 residues. Between the trimmed V and J ends, which lost 0 bases and 3 bases, there was a span of 9 bases. CDR3: CASSQEGTVYEQYF. The CDR3 bases are TGTGCCAGCAGCCAAGAAGGAACCGTCTACGAGCAGTACTTC.